This record looks at one T cell receptor (beta chain) sequence and its context. The clone's antigen remains unknown. No base-level quality is on record; no much larger clone is a single base apart. These data belong to a study of T cell changes during pregnancy in multiple sclerosis (dated by TCRdb to about 2019). For the study in its entirety: The study looked at changes in the T cell repertoire across pregnancy in women with multiple sclerosis.

The library was prepared using the immunoSEQ multiplex PCR assay. The table comes from immuneACCESS by way of TCRdb, which keeps in-frame sequences with V and J called. Part of the clones is missing from these tables; in studies checked, under half for an unresolved V gene and the rest for unknown reasons. For this sample the table gives around 71,000 clones, of which approximately 92% were detected only once. The ten largest clones capture more than 0.9% of the sample. V is clipped by 2 bases and J by 4 bases, and the sequence between their germline boundaries is 19 bases long. The CDR3 sequence holds 16 residues, the cysteine and phenylalanine included. Here the CDR3 DNA is all that survives: 48 bases in frame from base 1. As encoded in the germline V gene, CDR1 is SGHRS while CDR2 is YFSETQ.

This TCR was recovered from a female donor with multiple sclerosis, enrolled in a pregnancy study. Rearrangement joined TRBV5-1 to TRBJ2-7, with a tentative D gene TRBD1 over 7 matching bases. Sequencing used peripheral blood, obtained in the third trimester of pregnancy. The sequenced DNA: TGCGCCAGCAGCTTTTTCCCCGGCCAGGGGGGTTACGAGCAGTACTTC. This codes for CASSFFPGQGGYEQYF.